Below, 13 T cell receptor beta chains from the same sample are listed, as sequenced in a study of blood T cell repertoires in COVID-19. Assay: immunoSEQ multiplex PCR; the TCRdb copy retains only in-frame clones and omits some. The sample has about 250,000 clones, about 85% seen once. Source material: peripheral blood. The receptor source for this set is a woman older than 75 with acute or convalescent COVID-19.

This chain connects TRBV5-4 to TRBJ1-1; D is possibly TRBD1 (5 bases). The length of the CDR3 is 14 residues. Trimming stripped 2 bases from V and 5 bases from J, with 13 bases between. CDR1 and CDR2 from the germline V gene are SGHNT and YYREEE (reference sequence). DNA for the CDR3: TGTGCCAGCAGCTTAGGGGCCGGGAGAACTGAAGCTTTCTTT. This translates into CASSLGAGRTEAFF. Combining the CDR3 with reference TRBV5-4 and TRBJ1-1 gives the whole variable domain ETGVTQSPTHLIKTRGQQVTLRCSSQSGHNTVSWYQQALGQGPQFIFQYYREEENGRGNFPPRFSGLQFPNYSSELNVNALELDDSALYLCASSLGAGRTEAFFGQGTRLTVV.

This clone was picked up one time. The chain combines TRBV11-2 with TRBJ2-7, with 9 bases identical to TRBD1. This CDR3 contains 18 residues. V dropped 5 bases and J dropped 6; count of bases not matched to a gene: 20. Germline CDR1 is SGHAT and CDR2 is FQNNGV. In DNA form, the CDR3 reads TGTGCCAGCAGCCAAAAAACCGGGACAGGGATGACTAGTCGCGAGCAGTACTTC. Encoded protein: CASSQKTGTGMTSREQYF.

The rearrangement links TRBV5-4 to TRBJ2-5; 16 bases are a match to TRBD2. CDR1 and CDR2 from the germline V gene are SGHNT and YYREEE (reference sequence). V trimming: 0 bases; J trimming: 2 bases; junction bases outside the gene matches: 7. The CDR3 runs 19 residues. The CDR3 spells CASSLGGLAGGVGQETQYF. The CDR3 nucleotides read TGTGCCAGCAGCTTGGGGGGACTAGCGGGAGGGGTTGGGCAAGAGACCCAGTACTTC.

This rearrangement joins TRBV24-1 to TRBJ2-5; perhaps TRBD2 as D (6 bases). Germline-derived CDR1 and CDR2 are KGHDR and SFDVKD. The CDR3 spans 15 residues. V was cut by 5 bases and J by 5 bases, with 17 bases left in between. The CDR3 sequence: CATSGTPGLGETQYF. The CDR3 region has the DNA TGTGCCACCAGTGGAACTCCGGGACTGGGGGAGACCCAGTACTTC.

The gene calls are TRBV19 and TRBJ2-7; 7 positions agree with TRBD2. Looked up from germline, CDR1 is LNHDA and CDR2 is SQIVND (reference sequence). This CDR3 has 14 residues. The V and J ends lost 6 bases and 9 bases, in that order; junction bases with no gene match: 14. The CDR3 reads CASSPSGRSGVQYF. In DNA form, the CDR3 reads TGTGCCAGTAGCCCTAGCGGTCGATCGGGAGTGCAGTACTTC.

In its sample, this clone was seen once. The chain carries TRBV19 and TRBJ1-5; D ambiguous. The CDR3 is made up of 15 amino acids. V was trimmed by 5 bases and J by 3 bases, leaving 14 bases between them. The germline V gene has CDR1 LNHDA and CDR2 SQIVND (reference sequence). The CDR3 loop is CASSSPAGHNQPQHF. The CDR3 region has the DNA TGTGCCAGTAGTTCGCCTGCAGGCCACAATCAGCCCCAGCATTTT.

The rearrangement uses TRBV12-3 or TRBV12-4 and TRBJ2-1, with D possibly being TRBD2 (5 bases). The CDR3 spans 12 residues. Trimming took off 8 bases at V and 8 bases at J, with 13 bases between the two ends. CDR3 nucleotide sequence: TGTGCCAGCTCTCAAACTAGTGATGAGCAGTTCTTC. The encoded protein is CASSQTSDEQFF.

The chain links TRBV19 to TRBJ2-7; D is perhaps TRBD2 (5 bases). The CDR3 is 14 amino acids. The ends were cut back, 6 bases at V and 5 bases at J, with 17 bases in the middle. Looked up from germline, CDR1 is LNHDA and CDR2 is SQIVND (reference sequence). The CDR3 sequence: CASSPPGSGDEQYF. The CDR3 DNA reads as TGTGCCAGTAGCCCCCCGGGGTCCGGGGACGAGCAGTACTTC.

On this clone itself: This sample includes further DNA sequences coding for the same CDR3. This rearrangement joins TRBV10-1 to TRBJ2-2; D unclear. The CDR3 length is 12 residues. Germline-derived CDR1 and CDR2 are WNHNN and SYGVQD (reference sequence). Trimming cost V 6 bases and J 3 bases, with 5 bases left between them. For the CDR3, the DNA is TGCGCCAGCAGGGCGGACACCGGGGAGCTGTTTTTT. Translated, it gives CASRADTGELFF.

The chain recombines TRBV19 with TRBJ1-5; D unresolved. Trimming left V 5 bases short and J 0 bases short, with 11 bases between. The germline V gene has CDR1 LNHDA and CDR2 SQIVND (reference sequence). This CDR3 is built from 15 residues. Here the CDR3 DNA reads TGTGCCAGTAGTTTCCGTTCCCTTAGCAATCAGCCCCAGCATTTT. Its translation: CASSFRSLSNQPQHF. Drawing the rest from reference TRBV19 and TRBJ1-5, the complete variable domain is DGGITQSPKYLFRKEGQNVTLSCEQNLNHDAMYWYRQDPGQGLRLIYYSQIVNDFQKGDIAEGYSVSREKKESFPLTVTSAQKNPTAFYLCASSFRSLSNQPQHFGDGTRLSIL.

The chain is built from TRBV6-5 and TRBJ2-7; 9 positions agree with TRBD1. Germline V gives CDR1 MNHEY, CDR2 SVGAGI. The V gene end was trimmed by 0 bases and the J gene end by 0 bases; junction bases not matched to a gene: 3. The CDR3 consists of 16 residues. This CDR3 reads CASSYSGQGGSYEQYF. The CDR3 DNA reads TGTGCCAGCAGTTACTCGGGACAGGGAGGCTCCTACGAGCAGTACTTC.

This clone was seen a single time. CDR3 nucleotides: TGTGCCTGGAGTCGGCTAGCGGCTAGCACAGATACGCAGTATTTT. It is translated as CAWSRLAASTDTQYF. This chain connects TRBV30 to TRBJ2-3; 7 bases are a match to TRBD2. This CDR3 has 15 amino acids. From germline, CDR1 is GTSNPN and CDR2 SVGIG (reference sequence). V dropped 2 bases and J dropped 0; count of bases not matched to a gene: 5.

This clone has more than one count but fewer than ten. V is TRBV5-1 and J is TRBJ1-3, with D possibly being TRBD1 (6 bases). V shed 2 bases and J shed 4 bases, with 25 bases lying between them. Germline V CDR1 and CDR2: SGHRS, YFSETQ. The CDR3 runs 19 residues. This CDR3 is CASSFPGTGQYRLGNTIYF. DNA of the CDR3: TGCGCCAGCAGCTTTCCAGGGACCGGACAGTATAGACTCGGAAACACCATATATTTT.